What follows describes a single T cell receptor (beta chain). This CDR3 contains 14 residues. Germline trimming cut 5 bases from V and 5 bases from J; bases unmatched to any gene: 3. CDR1 and CDR2 from the germline V gene are KGHSH and LQKENI. Per the original methods: Estimation of nucleated cell counts was performed using reference gene primer amplification. The assay was immunoSEQ multiplex PCR, and TCRdb's table has in-frame clones only and misses some. V, J and clone size are those of that table, while D and trimming were read from the DNA. The sample records about 110,000 clones, approximately 81% being singletons. This sample was included in a study of blood T cell repertoires in COVID-19. Study-level background: Material from acute and convalescent COVID-19 was sourced from the United States, Italy and Spain. Sources were T cells, B-cell-depleted T cells, or PBMCs; the material itself was cDNA or gDNA.

The material sequenced was peripheral blood. V usage is TRBV18 and J usage is TRBJ1-4; 9 bases align to TRBD1. This TCR was recovered from a human donor in a cohort sampled during active COVID-19. The CDR3 region is CASSGQGTNEKLFF. DNA for the CDR3: TGTGCCAGCTCAGGACAGGGGACAAATGAAAAACTGTTTTTT. The full variable domain, with the rest looked up from reference TRBV18 and TRBJ1-4, is NAGVMQNPRHLVRRRGQEARLRCSPMKGHSHVYWYRQLPEEGLKFMVYLQKENIIDESGMPKERFSAEFPKEGPSILRIQQVVRGDSAAYFCASSGQGTNEKLFFGSGTQLSVL.